These T cell receptor beta chains were read from a single sample in a study of cytomegalovirus exposure and HLA in healthy donors. Data came from immunoSEQ multiplex PCR; TCRdb stores just in-frame clones and leaves some out. The repertoire includes roughly 120,000 clones, more than 75% of them detected once, and roughly 4% sits in the top ten. Sequencing input: PBMCs. The receptor set was obtained from a man aged 35 to 55 in good health and CMV-seronegative. Both conserved end residues are part of each CDR3. A D gene is named only where the DNA matches it firmly. Clone size, where shown, is once, few, many, or a class for clones that have expanded.

>TRBJ2-5|TRBV7-2|NA|NA
TGTGCCAGCAGCTTCGGAGAGACCCAGTACTTC
CASSFGETQYF
>TRBJ2-5|TRBV15|TRBD2|NA
TGTGCCACCAGCAGAGATATATCGGGACTAGCGGGGAATGAGCAGTACTTC
CATSRDISGLAGNEQYF
>TRBJ1-2|TRBV2|NA|NA
TGTGCCAGCAGTACGGATGGCTACACCTTC
CASSTDGYTF
>TRBJ2-5|TRBV7-9|NA|NA
TGTGCCAGCAGCCTCTCGACCCAGTACTTC
CASSLSTQYF
>TRBJ2-2|TRBV5-6|TRBD1|NA
TGTGCCAGCAGCTTGGTGGGACAGGGGGCCGCGAACACCGGGGAGCTGTTTTTT
CASSLVGQGAANTGELFF
>TRBJ2-7|TRBV6-5|NA|NA
TGTGCCAGCGCGGAGGACAGAGGGCACTACGAGCAGTACTTC
CASAEDRGHYEQYF
>TRBJ1-5|TRBV2|TRBD1|NA
TGTGCCAGCACCTCGGACAGGGGTCAGCCCCAGCATTTT
CASTSDRGQPQHF
>TRBJ1-2|TRBV6-5|TRBD1|NA
TGTGCCAGCAACGACAGGGAAAGACATGGCTACACCTTC
CASNDRERHGYTF
>TRBJ1-1|TRBV5-6|TRBD1|NA
TGTGCCAGCAGCGGGACAGGGGGCCTGAACACTGAAGCTTTCTTT
CASSGTGGLNTEAFF
>TRBJ1-6|TRBV25-1|NA|once
TGTGCCAGCAGGGAGGGGAGCGGCTATAATTCACCCCTCCACTTT
CASREGSGYNSPLHF
>TRBJ1-5|TRBV19|NA|few
TGTGCCAGTAGTATGGGGCAGGGATCGAGGCCCCAGCATTTT
CASSMGQGSRPQHF
>TRBJ2-5|TRBV4-1|NA|NA
TGCGCCAGCAGCCAGACTGATCAAGAGACCCAGTACTTC
CASSQTDQETQYF
>TRBJ1-3|TRBV5-8|NA|NA
TGTGCCAGCAGCTTGGTCCAGGGCGTTAGCTCTGGAAACACCATATATTTT
CASSLVQGVSSGNTIYF
>TRBJ2-7|TRBV7-2|NA|NA
TGTGCCAGCGCAGGACCCATGACAGTCTACGAGCAGTACTTC
CASAGPMTVYEQYF
>TRBJ1-6|TRBV9|TRBD1|NA
TGTGCCAGCAGCGTAGGGGACAGCTATAATTCACCCCTCCACTTT
CASSVGDSYNSPLHF
>TRBJ2-1|TRBV5-1|TRBD2|few
TGCGCCAGCAGCATTGGACTAGCGGGGGCCAATGAGCAGTTCTTC
CASSIGLAGANEQFF
>TRBJ1-5|TRBV19|NA|NA
TGTGCCAGTTCCCCGACAGGTTGGGATCAGCCCCAGCATTTT
CASSPTGWDQPQHF
>TRBJ1-1|TRBV6-5|NA|NA
TGTGCCAGCCAAAGGGTCCGGGGGACTGAAGCTTTCTTT
CASQRVRGTEAFF
>TRBJ1-1|TRBV5-4|NA|NA
TGTGCCAGCAGGTTGGACAGTAGGAACACTGAAGCTTTCTTT
CASRLDSRNTEAFF
>TRBJ2-3|TRBV7-9|NA|NA
TGTGCCAGCAGCTTCACAAGGAGTCGGGTCGCAGATACGCAGTATTTT
CASSFTRSRVADTQYF
>TRBJ2-7|TRBV12-5|NA|few
TGTGCTAGTGGTTTGCGGGGAGTAGGGGAGCAGTACTTC
CASGLRGVGEQYF
>TRBJ2-7|TRBV19|NA|NA
TGTGCCAGTAGTCTCGGCAGGGGCGGGTACGAGCAGTACTTC
CASSLGRGGYEQYF
>TRBJ1-2|TRBV19|NA|NA
TGTGCCAGTAGTATGAGGGGGTATGACTATGGCTACACCTTC
CASSMRGYDYGYTF
>TRBJ2-1|TRBV4-1|TRBD2|NA
TGCGCCAGCAGCCAACCTAGCGGGGGGCCGAACAATGAGCAGTTCTTC
CASSQPSGGPNNEQFF
>TRBJ2-3|TRBV18|NA|NA
TGTGCCAGCTCACCGGTTCTAGCGAACACAGATACGCAGTATTTT
CASSPVLANTDTQYF
>TRBJ2-7|TRBV4-1|NA|NA
TGCGCCAGCAGCCAAACCCCCGGTTACGAGCAGTACTTC
CASSQTPGYEQYF
>TRBJ2-3|TRBV4-2|NA|NA
TGTGCCAGCAGCCATCGCCGGGACTTCACAGATACGCAGTATTTT
CASSHRRDFTDTQYF
>TRBJ1-4|TRBV30|NA|NA
TGTGCCTGGAGTGTTAGGGACTGGGATGAAAAACTGTTTTTT
CAWSVRDWDEKLFF
>TRBJ2-1|TRBV29-1|TRBD2|NA
TGCAGCGTTGACGGACCGGGGGGGCCTGTCCGTGAGCAGTTCTTC
CSVDGPGGPVREQFF
>TRBJ1-6|TRBV25-1|TRBD1|once
TGTGCCAGCAGTGTAGGGCCGACAGGGAATTCACCCCTCCACTTT
CASSVGPTGNSPLHF
>TRBJ2-1|TRBV5-1|TRBD2|once
TGCGCCAGCAGCTTGGATCCTAGCGGAAGTCACAATGAGCAGTTCTTC
CASSLDPSGSHNEQFF
>TRBJ1-1|TRBV7-6|NA|few
TGTGCCAGCAGTTGGTCTACGAACACTGAAGCTTTCTTT
CASSWSTNTEAFF
>TRBJ1-1|TRBV6-5|TRBD1|NA
TGTGCCAGCAGCTCACAGGGGTTAGGGACTGAAGCTTTCTTT
CASSSQGLGTEAFF
>TRBJ2-1|TRBV6-5|TRBD1|NA
TGTGCCACCCTACAAGGACAGGGGCAATGGAATGAGCAGTTCTTC
CATLQGQGQWNEQFF
>TRBJ1-5|TRBV19|TRBD1|NA
TGTGCCAGTAGGACCGGACAGGGCCCTTTTCAGCCCCAGCATTTT
CASRTGQGPFQPQHF
>TRBJ1-1|TRBV11-1|TRBD1|NA
TGTGCCAGCAGCTTATCAGGGGGCACTGAAGCTTTCTTT
CASSLSGGTEAFF
>TRBJ1-5|TRBV18|NA|NA
TGTGCCAGCTCACCTAAACAGGGCGGCAATCAGCCCCAGCATTTT
CASSPKQGGNQPQHF
>TRBJ2-1|TRBV28|TRBD2|few
TGTGCCAGCAGTCTATGGGGGGCGGGGGGCAATGAGCAGTTCTTC
CASSLWGAGGNEQFF
>TRBJ1-5|TRBV7-9|TRBD1|NA
TGTGCCAGCAGCGCACAGGGGGATCAGCCCCAGCATTTT
CASSAQGDQPQHF
>TRBJ2-7|TRBV4-2|TRBD2|NA
TGTGCCAGCAGCCCCACGGGGCCCGGGACTAGCGAGGGGTACGAGCAGTACTTC
CASSPTGPGTSEGYEQYF
>TRBJ1-2|TRBV6-5|NA|NA
TGTGCCAGCAGTTACAACAGGCGAGCTAACTATGGCTACACCTTC
CASSYNRRANYGYTF
>TRBJ2-5|TRBV7-9|NA|NA
TGTGCCAGCAGCCTGACCGTGTTCAGCGGCCAAGAGACCCAGTACTTC
CASSLTVFSGQETQYF
>TRBJ2-6|TRBV7-9|NA|NA
TGTGCCAGCAGCAAGGGAGGCTCTGGGGCCAACGTCCTGACTTTC
CASSKGGSGANVLTF
>TRBJ2-1|TRBV4-3|TRBD2|few
TGCGCCAGCAGCCCTAGCGGGAATGAGCAGTTCTTC
CASSPSGNEQFF